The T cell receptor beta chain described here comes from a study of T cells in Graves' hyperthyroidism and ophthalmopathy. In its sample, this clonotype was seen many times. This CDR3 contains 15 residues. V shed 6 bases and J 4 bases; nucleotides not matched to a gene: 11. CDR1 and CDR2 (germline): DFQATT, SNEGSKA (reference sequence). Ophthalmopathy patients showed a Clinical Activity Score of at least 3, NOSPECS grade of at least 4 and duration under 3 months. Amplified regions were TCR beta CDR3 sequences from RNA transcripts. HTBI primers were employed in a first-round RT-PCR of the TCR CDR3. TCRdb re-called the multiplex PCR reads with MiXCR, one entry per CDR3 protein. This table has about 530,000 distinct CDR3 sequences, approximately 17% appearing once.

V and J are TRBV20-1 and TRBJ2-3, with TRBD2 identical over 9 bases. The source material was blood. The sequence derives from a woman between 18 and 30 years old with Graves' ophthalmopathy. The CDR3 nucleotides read TGCAGTGCGTTTATAGCGGGAGCGGGGGCAGATACGCAGTATTTT. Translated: CSAFIAGAGADTQYF.